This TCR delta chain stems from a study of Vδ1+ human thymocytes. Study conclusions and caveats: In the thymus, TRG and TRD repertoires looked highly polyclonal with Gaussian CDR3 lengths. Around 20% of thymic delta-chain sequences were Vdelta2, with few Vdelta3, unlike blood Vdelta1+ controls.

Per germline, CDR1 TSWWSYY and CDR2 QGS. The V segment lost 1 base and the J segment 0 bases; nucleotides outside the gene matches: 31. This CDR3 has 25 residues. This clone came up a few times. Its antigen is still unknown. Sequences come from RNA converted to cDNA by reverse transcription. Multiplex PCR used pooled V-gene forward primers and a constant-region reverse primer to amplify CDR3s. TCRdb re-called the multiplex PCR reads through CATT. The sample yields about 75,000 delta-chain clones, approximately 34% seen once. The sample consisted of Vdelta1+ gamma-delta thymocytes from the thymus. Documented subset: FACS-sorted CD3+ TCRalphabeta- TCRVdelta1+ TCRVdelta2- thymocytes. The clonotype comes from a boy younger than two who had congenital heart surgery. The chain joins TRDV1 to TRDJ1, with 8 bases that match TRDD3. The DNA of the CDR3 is TGTGCTCTTGGGGAACACCCCCCTACCCCGTACTGGGGGGTATTAACCACCACGCACACCGATAAACTCATCTTT. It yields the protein CALGEHPPTPYWGVLTTTHTDKLIF.